The T cell receptor (beta chain) described here comes from a study of blood T cell repertoires in COVID-19. On the study more broadly: The study drew acute and convalescent COVID-19 samples from the United States, Italy and Spain. PBMCs, B-cell-depleted T cells, or T cells provided the cDNA or gDNA that made up the material.

As originally analysed: Amplified reference gene primers provided the basis for estimating nucleated cell counts. The data were produced by immunoSEQ multiplex PCR, yet TCRdb's version contains in-frame clones alone and is incomplete. V and J calls and clone size follow that table, whereas D and trimming were derived from the DNA. The sample records 94,000 or so clones, 80% to 90% being singletons. V shed 4 bases and J shed 3 bases, with 16 bases lying between them. CDR3 length equals 15 residues. Germline assignment: CDR1 MNHEY and CDR2 SVGAGI. Material: peripheral blood. This clonotype was obtained from a man in his sixties with acute or convalescent COVID-19. The chain joins TRBV6-5 to TRBJ2-7, with D maybe TRBD2 (5 bases). The DNA of the CDR3 is TGTGCCAGCAGTTCTCCGGGATCCGGGCACTACGAGCAGTACTTC. Protein: CASSSPGSGHYEQYF.